This paragraph covers one T cell receptor beta chain sequence. The antigen is undetermined. The data were produced by immunoSEQ multiplex PCR, yet TCRdb's version contains in-frame clones alone and is incomplete. The table records approximately 76,000 clones, roughly 93% of them present only once. These data belong to a study of OX40 agonist ivuxolimab in advanced cancers. Study-wide results and caveats: Among T cells, CD8+ cells averaged more expanded clones than CD4+ cells.

Germline CDR1 reads MGHRA; CDR2 reads YSYEKL. The CDR3 covers 16 residues. V lost 4 bases to trimming and J lost 0 bases, with 13 bases between them. This sequence was found in an adult with an advanced solid tumor such as melanoma, head and neck, liver or kidney cancer. The material was CD4+ or CD8+ T cells sorted from blood, obtained in a trial of the OX40 agonist ivuxolimab. This rearrangement joins TRBV4-1 to TRBJ2-1; possibly TRBD2 for D (5 bases). The CDR3, as DNA: TGCGCCAGCAGCCCCGGAACGGGGAGCTCCTACAATGAGCAGTTCTTC. Protein sequence: CASSPGTGSSYNEQFF.